The subject of this entry is one TCR beta chain. The source of the sample is a study of technical replicates of blood from a few donors. Profiling relied on immunoSEQ multiplex PCR, and the TCRdb table lists in-frame clones only, not all of them. The sample has 65,000 to 85,000 clones; 94% are singletons. In germline, CDR1 is KGHSH, CDR2 LQKENI. With 3 bases removed from V and 0 bases from J, the gap between germline ends came to 3 bases. The CDR3 is 13 residues long. V is TRBV18 and J is TRBJ1-5; no firm D call. The sample comprised T cells isolated from PBMCs. This receptor was identified in a human donor in good health. CDR3 residues: CASSPSSNQPQHF. CDR3 DNA sequence: TGTGCCAGCTCACCCTCTAGCAATCAGCCCCAGCATTTT.